This T cell receptor beta chain came from a study of blood T cell repertoires in COVID-19. A single count supports this clone. Libraries were prepared by immunoSEQ multiplex PCR; TCRdb keeps only in-frame clonotypes and omits some of them. The sample has roughly 170,000 clones, roughly 89% seen once. The CDR3 consists of 14 residues. The sequence came from a woman in her 70s with COVID-19, enrolled during active disease. This chain links TRBV21-1 with TRBJ2-7; TRBD2, as called in the table, went unchecked against the DNA. TRBV21-1 is deemed a pseudogene. Sequences were obtained from peripheral blood. The CDR3 here is CASSKERPWSEQYF. The DNA for the CDR3 is TGTGCCAGCAGCAAAGAGCGCCCGTGGTCCGAGCAGTACTTC.